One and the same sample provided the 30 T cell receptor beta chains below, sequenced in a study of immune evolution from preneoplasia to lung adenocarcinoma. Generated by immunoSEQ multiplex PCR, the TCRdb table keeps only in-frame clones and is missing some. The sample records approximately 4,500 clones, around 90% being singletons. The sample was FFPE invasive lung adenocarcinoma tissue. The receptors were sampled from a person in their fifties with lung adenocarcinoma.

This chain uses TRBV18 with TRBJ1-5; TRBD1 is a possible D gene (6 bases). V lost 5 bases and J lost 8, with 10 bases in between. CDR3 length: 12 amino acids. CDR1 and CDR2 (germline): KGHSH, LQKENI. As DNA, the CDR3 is TGTGCCAGCTCAGGGGGGCGGGAGCCCCAGCATTTT. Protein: CASSGGREPQHF.

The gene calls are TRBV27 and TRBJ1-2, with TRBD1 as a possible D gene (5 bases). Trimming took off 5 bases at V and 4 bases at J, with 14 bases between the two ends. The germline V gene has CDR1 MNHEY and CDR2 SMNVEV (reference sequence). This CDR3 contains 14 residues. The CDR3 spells CASSRSRDFYGYTF. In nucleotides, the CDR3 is TGTGCCAGCAGTAGATCCCGGGACTTCTATGGCTACACCTTC.

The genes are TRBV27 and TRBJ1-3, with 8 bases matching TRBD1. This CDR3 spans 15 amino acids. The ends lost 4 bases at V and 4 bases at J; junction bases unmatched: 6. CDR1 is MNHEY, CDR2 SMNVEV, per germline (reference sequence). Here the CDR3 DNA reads TGTGCCAGCAGTTCAGGGGGCACGGAAGGAAACACCATATATTTT. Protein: CASSSGGTEGNTIYF.

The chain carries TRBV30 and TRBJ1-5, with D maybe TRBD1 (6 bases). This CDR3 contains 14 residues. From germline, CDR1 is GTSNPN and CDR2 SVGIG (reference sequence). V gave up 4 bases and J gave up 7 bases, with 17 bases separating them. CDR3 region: CAWKDQGLEQPQHF. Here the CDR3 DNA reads TGTGCCTGGAAGGATCAGGGGCTAGAGCAGCCCCAGCATTTT.

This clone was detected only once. CDR3 sequence: CASSPRTGALSGANVLTF. The CDR3 nucleotides are TGTGCCAGCTCACCACGGACAGGGGCTCTCTCTGGGGCCAACGTCCTGACTTTC. The gene calls are TRBV18 and TRBJ2-6, with 9 bases that match TRBD1. Germline CDR1 KGHSH, CDR2 LQKENI. The ends lost 1 base at V and 0 bases at J; junction bases unmatched: 4. CDR3 length equals 18 residues.

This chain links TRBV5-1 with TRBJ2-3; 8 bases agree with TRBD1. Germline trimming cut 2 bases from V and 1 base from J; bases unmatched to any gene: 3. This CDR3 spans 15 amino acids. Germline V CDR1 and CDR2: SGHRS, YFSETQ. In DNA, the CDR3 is TGCGCCAGCAGCTTACAGGGGGACGGCACAGATACGCAGTATTTT. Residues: CASSLQGDGTDTQYF.

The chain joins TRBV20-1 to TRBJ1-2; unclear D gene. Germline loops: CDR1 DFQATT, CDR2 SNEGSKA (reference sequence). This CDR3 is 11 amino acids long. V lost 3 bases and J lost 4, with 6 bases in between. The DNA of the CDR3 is TGCAGTGCTAGGCAGGCCTATGGCTACACCTTC. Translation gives CSARQAYGYTF.

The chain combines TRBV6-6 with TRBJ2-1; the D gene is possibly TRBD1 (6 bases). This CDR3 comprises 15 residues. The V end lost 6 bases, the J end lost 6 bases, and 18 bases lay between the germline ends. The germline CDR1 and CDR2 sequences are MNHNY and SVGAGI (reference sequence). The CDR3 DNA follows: TGTGCCAGCAGACCGTACAGGGCCCAACTCAATGAGCAGTTCTTC. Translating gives CASRPYRAQLNEQFF.

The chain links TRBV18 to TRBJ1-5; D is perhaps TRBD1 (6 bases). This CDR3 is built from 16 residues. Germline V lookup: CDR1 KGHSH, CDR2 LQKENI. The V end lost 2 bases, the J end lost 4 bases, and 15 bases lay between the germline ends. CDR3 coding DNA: TGTGCCAGCTCACCATCCGGGGGCGCCGGGAATCAGCCCCAGCATTTT. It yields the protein CASSPSGGAGNQPQHF.

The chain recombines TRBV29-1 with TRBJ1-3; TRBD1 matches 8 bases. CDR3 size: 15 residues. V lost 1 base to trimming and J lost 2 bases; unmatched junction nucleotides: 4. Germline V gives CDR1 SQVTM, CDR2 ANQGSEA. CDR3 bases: TGCAGCGTTGAAGCCCCGGACAGGGCTGGAAACACCATATATTTT. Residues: CSVEAPDRAGNTIYF.

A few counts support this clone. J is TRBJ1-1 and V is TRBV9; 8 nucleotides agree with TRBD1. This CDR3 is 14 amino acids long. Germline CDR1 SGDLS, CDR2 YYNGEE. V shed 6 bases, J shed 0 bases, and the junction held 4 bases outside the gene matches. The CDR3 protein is CASTLTGVNTEAFF. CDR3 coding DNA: TGTGCCAGCACTCTGACAGGGGTGAACACTGAAGCTTTCTTT.

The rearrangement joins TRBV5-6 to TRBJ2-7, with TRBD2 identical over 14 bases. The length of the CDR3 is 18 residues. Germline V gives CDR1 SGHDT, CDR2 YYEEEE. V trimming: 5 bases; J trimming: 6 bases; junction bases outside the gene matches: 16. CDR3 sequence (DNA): TGTGCCAGCAGTTCCGGGACTAGCGGGAGAGGGCGTCTCCGCGAGCAGTACTTC. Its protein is CASSSGTSGRGRLREQYF.

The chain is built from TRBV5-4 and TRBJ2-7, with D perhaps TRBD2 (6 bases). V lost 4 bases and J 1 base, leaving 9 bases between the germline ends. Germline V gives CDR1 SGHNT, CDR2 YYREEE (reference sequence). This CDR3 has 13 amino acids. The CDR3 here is CASSDSGSYEQYF. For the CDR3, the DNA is TGTGCCAGCAGCGATAGCGGATCCTACGAGCAGTACTTC. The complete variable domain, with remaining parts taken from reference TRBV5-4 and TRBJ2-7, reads ETGVTQSPTHLIKTRGQQVTLRCSSQSGHNTVSWYQQALGQGPQFIFQYYREEENGRGNFPPRFSGLQFPNYSSELNVNALELDDSALYLCASSDSGSYEQYFGPGTRLTVT.

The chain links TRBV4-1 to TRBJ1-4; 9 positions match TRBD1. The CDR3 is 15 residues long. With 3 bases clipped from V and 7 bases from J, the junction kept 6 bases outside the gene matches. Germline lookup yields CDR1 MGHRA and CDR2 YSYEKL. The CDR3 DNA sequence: TGCGCCAGCAGCCAGGGGGACAGGGTAACTGAAAAACTGTTTTTT. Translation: CASSQGDRVTEKLFF.

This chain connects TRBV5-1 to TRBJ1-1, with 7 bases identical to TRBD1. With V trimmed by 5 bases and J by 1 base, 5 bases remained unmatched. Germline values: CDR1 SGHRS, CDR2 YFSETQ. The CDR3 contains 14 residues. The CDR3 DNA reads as TGCGCCAGCAGTACCGGGACAGCGAACACTGAAGCTTTCTTT. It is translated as CASSTGTANTEAFF. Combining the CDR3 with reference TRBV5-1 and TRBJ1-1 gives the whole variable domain KAGVTQTPRYLIKTRGQQVTLSCSPISGHRSVSWYQQTPGQGLQFLFEYFSETQRNKGNFPGRFSGRQFSNSRSEMNVSTLELGDSALYLCASSTGTANTEAFFGQGTRLTVV.

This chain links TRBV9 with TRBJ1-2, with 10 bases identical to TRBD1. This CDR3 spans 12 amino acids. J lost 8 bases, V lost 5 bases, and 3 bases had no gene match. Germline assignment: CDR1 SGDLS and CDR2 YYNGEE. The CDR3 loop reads CASRGQGGGYTF. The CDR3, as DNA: TGTGCCAGCAGAGGACAGGGGGGAGGCTACACCTTC.

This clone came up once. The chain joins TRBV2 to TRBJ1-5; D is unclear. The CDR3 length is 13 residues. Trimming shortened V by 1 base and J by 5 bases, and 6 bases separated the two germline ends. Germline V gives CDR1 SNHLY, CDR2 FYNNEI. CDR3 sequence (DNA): TGTGCCAGCAGTGAAGGAGAGGATCAGCCCCAGCATTTT. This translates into CASSEGEDQPQHF.

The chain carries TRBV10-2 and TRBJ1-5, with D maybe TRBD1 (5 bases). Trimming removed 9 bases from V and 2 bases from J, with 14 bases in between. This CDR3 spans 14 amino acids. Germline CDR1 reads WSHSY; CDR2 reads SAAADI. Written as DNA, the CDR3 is TGCGCCAGTAAGCGGGGGGATGGCAATCAGCCCCAGCATTTT. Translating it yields CASKRGDGNQPQHF.

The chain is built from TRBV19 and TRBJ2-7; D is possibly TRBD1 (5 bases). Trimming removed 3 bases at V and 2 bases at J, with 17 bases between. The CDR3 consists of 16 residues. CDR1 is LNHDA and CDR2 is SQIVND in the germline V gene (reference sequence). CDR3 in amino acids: CASSMTTGKGTYEQYF. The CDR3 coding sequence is TGTGCCAGTAGTATGACCACAGGAAAGGGCACCTACGAGCAGTACTTC.

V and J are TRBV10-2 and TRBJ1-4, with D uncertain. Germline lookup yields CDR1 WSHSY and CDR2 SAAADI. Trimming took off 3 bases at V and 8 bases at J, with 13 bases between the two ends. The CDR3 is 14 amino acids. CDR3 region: CASSDSGEVEKLFF. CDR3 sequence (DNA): TGCGCCAGCAGTGACTCCGGAGAGGTAGAAAAACTGTTTTTT.

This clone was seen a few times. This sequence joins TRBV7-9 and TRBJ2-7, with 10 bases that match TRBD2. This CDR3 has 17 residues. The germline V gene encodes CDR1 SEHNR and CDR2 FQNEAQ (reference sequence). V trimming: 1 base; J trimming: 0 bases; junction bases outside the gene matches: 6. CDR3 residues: CASSLGGLAGDSYEQYF. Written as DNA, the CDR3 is TGTGCCAGCAGCTTAGGGGGTCTAGCGGGGGACTCCTACGAGCAGTACTTC. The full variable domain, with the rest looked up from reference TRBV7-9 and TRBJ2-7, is DTGVSQNPRHKITKRGQNVTFRCDPISEHNRLYWYRQTLGQGPEFLTYFQNEAQLEKSRLLSDRFSAERPKGSFSTLEIQRTEQGDSAMYLCASSLGGLAGDSYEQYFGPGTRLTVT.

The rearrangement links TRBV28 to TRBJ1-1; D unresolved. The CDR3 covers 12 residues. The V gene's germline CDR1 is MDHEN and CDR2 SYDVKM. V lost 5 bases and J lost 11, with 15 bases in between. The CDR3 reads CASSLPNYEAFF. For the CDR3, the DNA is TGTGCCAGCAGTCTACCTAACTATGAGGCTTTCTTT.

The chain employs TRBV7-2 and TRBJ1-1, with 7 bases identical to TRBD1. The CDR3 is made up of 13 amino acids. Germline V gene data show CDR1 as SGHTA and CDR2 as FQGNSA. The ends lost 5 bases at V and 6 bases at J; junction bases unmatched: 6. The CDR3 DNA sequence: TGTGCCAGCAGCGCTAGCAGGGGGGCTGAAGCTTTCTTT. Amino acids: CASSASRGAEAFF.

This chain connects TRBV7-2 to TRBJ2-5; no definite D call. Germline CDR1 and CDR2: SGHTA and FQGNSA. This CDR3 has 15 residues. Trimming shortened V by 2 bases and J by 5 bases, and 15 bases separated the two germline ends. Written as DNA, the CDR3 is TGTGCCAGCAGCTTATCGTATTCAAACCGGGAGACCCAGTACTTC. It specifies CASSLSYSNRETQYF.

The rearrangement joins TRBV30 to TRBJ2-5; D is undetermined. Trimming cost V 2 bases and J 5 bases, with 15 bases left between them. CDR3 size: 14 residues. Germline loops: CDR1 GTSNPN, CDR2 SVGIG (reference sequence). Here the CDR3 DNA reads TGTGCCTGGAGTCGGGCTAACTGGATTGAGACCCAGTACTTC. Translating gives CAWSRANWIETQYF.

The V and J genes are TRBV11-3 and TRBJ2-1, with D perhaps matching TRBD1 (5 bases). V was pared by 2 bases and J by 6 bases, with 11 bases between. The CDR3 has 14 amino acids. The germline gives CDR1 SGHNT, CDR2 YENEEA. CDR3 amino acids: CASSLRGTVNEQFF. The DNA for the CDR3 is TGTGCCAGCAGCTTAAGGGGAACGGTCAATGAGCAGTTCTTC.

The CDR3 protein is CASSLGLTAFEEQYF. In nucleotides, the CDR3 is TGTGCCAGCAGCTTGGGGCTCACCGCATTCGAGGAGCAGTACTTC. The chain uses TRBV5-4 and TRBJ2-7; D unclear. Trimming stripped 0 bases from V and 7 bases from J, with 17 bases between. The germline gives CDR1 SGHNT, CDR2 YYREEE (reference sequence). CDR3 length: 15 amino acids.

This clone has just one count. The CDR3 region is CASSLVAPETQYF. CDR3 sequence (DNA): TGCGCCAGCAGCTTGGTGGCCCCAGAGACCCAGTACTTC. This chain joins TRBV5-1 and TRBJ2-5, with D unclear. The V and J ends lost 0 bases and 4 bases respectively, with 7 bases between them. Germline V gene lookup returns CDR1 SGHRS and CDR2 YFSETQ. The CDR3 spans 13 residues.

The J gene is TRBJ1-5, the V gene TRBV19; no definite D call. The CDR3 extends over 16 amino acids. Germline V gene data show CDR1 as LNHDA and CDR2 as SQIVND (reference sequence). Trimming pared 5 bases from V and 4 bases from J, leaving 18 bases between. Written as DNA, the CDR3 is TGTGCCAGTAGTCCCCAGGTGGGGTTGATGAATCAGCCCCAGCATTTT. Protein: CASSPQVGLMNQPQHF.

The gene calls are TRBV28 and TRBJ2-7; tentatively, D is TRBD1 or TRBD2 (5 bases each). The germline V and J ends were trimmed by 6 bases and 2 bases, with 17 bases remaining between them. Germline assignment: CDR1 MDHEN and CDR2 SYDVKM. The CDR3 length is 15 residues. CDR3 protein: CASSQEAGSPYEQYF. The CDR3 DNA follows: TGTGCCAGCAGCCAAGAAGCAGGGAGCCCCTACGAGCAGTACTTC.